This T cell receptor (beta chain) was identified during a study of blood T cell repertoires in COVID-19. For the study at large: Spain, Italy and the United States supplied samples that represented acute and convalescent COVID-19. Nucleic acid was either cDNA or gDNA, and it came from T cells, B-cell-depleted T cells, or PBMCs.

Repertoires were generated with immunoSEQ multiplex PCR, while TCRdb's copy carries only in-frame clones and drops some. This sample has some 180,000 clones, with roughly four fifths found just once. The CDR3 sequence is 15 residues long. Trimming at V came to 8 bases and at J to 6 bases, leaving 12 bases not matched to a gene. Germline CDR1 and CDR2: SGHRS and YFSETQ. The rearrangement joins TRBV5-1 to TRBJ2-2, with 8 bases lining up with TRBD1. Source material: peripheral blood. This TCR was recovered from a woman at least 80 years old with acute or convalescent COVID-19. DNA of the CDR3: TGCGCCAGTCTACCTCGGACAGGGAGTCCCGGGGAGCTGTTTTTT. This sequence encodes CASLPRTGSPGELFF.